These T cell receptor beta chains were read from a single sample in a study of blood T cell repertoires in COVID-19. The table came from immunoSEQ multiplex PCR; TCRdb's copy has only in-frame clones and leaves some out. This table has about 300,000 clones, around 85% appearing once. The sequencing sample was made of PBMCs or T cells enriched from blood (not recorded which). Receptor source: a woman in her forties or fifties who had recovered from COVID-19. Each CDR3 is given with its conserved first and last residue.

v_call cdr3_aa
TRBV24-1 CATSDPTGRQTQYF
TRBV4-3 CASSQDHAAKSETQYF
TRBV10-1 CASSAGRGVVDTQYF
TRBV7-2 CASSTMGLAENNEQFF
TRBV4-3 CASSPQGANEKLFF
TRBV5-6 CASSERGQIEAFF
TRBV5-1 CASSLGDTRQSNSPLHF
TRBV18 CASSPPGLDEKLFF
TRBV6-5 CASSYFDEQFF
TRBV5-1 CASSLTPNEQFF
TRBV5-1 CASSLAAGTGRGTEAFF
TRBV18 CASSRQGGASSNEQFF
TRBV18 CASSPQNRDEQFF
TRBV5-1 CASSARQGEEEKLFF
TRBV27 CASNKPGMNEQFF
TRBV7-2 CASSLGRGARYEQYF
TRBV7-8 CASRAHLDSLSTPLHF
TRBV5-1 CASSLGLKLNSPLHF
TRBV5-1 CASSSNPGNSGNTIYF
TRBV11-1 CASSSRSQETQYF
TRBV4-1 CASSQVSGYGEKLFF
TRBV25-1 CASTPRGGTDTQYF